This T cell receptor beta chain was retrieved from a study of cytomegalovirus exposure and HLA in healthy donors. A remark on this clone: Its specificity is not known. In the same sample, other DNA sequences code for this CDR3.

V gave up 6 bases and J gave up 4 bases, with 12 bases separating them. There are 13 residues in the CDR3. In germline, CDR1 is MDHEN, CDR2 SYDVKM. Study findings and constraints: An analysis was carried out later, and it reportedly showed fewer N-insertions in an Asian-associated ancestry cluster than the approximately 700-donor mean. Generally TCR sequences proved uncommon, though certain public TCRs appeared in numerous donors.

Researchers ran the PCR with 60 Vbeta and 13 Jbeta primers. Using immunoSEQ multiplex PCR, the repertoire was profiled, and TCRdb retains in-frame clones only, with some absent. The table shows 170,000 or so clones, with 75% to 85% occurring only once. The receptor comes from a woman aged 25 to 45 in good health and CMV-seropositive. This chain uses TRBV28 with TRBJ1-1; D may be TRBD1 (6 bases). Sequenced sample: PBMCs. This CDR3 reads CASRGQGGTEAFF. The CDR3 DNA reads TGTGCCAGCAGGGGACAAGGAGGCACTGAAGCTTTCTTT.